This T cell receptor beta chain derives from a study of T cell responses to AZD1222 COVID-19 vaccine. The table came from immunoSEQ multiplex PCR; TCRdb's copy has only in-frame clones and leaves some out. The sample shows some 200,000 clones, 90% to 95% of them seen only once. With 7 bases removed from V and 2 bases from J, the gap between germline ends came to 15 bases. The CDR3 loop spans 14 amino acids. In germline, CDR1 is LNHDA, CDR2 SQIVND (reference sequence). This sequence originates from an adult who received the MenACWY meningococcal vaccine as a control. The source material was peripheral blood, sampled 28 days after the second dose of the MenACWY control vaccine. The chain links TRBV19 to TRBJ2-7, with D possibly TRBD2 on 5 matching bases. CDR3 loop: CASTPRPGTYEQYF. The DNA of the CDR3 is TGTGCCAGTACCCCACGGCCGGGAACCTACGAGCAGTACTTC. Using reference TRBV19 and TRBJ2-7 for the parts outside the CDR3, the full variable domain is DGGITQSPKYLFRKEGQNVTLSCEQNLNHDAMYWYRQDPGQGLRLIYYSQIVNDFQKGDIAEGYSVSREKKESFPLTVTSAQKNPTAFYLCASTPRPGTYEQYFGPGTRLTVT.